The rows below give T cell receptor beta chains drawn from one sample of a study of blood T cells in healthy people across ages. TCRdb redid the calling of the 5' RACE reads with MiXCR, one entry per CDR3 protein. Of about 1.4 million distinct CDR3 sequences detected, 59% appear once; the ten largest clones hold more than 6%. Sequenced material: blood. These receptors were collected from a man in his late teens or twenties in good health. Both conserved end residues are part of each CDR3. A D gene is named only where the DNA matches it firmly. Clone size is stated in some rows and not others, as once, few, many or a class when expanded.

j_call d_call v_call clone_size cdr3_nt cdr3_aa
TRBJ1-1 - TRBV12-3/TRBV12-4 - TGTGCCAGCAGTTCCACAGGGATGAACACTGAAGCTTTCTTT CASSSTGMNTEAFF
TRBJ2-4 - TRBV2 - TGTGCCAGCAGTGAAGCCCTGGGCAAAGTAAACATTCAGTACTTC CASSEALGKVNIQYF
TRBJ2-4 - TRBV4-2 - TGTGCCAGCAGCCCAACCGTGTGGGGCTCTGGGGAGCAGTACTTC CASSPTVWGSGEQYF
TRBJ2-1 TRBD2 TRBV10-2 - TGCGCCAGCGGACTAGCGGGGGGGCACCATGAGCAGTTCTTC CASGLAGGHHEQFF
TRBJ1-2 TRBD1 TRBV20-1 once TGCAGTGCAAGGGGGCCCCATGGCTACACCTTC CSARGPHGYTF
TRBJ2-7 - TRBV7-9 - TGTGCCAGCAGCCTCTCGAGGGGGACGGGGGGCTACGAGCAGTACTTC CASSLSRGTGGYEQYF
TRBJ1-3 - TRBV25-1 - TGTGCCACCGGGACTGGATTCTCTGGAAACACCATATATTTT CATGTGFSGNTIYF
TRBJ2-6 - TRBV20-1 - TGCAGTGCTAGGAACCAGGGAACTGGGGCCAACGTCCTGACTTTC CSARNQGTGANVLTF
TRBJ2-1 - TRBV27 - TGTGCCAGCAGTTTAACCAGGGTGGACAATGAGCAGTTCTTC CASSLTRVDNEQFF
TRBJ2-1 - TRBV4-1 - TGCGCCAGCAGCCCCCCCTTAAACAGGCGAGCCTACAATGAGCAGTTCTTC CASSPPLNRRAYNEQFF
TRBJ1-4 TRBD1 TRBV4-1 - TGCGCCAGCAGCCATAAGACGACGACAGGGGGATATGAAAAACTGTTTTTT CASSHKTTTGGYEKLFF
TRBJ1-2 - TRBV6-2/TRBV6-3 - TGTGCCAGCAGTTACTCGACGGAACTCGGCACCTTC CASSYSTELGTF
TRBJ2-7 TRBD1 TRBV9 - TGTGCCAGCAGCGTAGCCCTCGGACAGGGGTACTACGAGCAGTACTTC CASSVALGQGYYEQYF
TRBJ2-5 - TRBV6-5 - TGTGCCAGCAGTTCTGAACAAGAGACCCAGTACTTC CASSSEQETQYF
TRBJ2-5 - TRBV20-1 - TGCAGTGCTCAGACGACCCCCGAATCCCACGTTGGAGAGACCCAGTACTTC CSAQTTPESHVGETQYF
TRBJ2-7 - TRBV29-1 few TGCAGCGTTGTTATCCCAGCCTACGAGCAGTACTTC CSVVIPAYEQYF
TRBJ2-5 - TRBV10-1 - TGCGCCAGCAGTGACCCCGGGCCCCAAGAGACCCAGTACTTC CASSDPGPQETQYF
TRBJ2-1 - TRBV20-1 - TGCAGTGCTAGTCGGAGGGGGGTGCAGTTCTTC CSASRRGVQFF
TRBJ2-7 TRBD1 TRBV4-2 - TGTGCCAGCAGCCAAGGGGTTACAGGGGGTTTCTACGAGCAGTACTTC CASSQGVTGGFYEQYF
TRBJ1-5 TRBD1 TRBV20-1 few TGCAGTGCCTCGGACAGGGGTTGGAATCAGCCCCAGCATTTT CSASDRGWNQPQHF
TRBJ2-3 - TRBV24-1 few TGTGCCACCAGTGATTTGCAGGACAACACAGATACGCAGTATTTT CATSDLQDNTDTQYF
TRBJ1-6 - TRBV12-3/TRBV12-4 few TGTGCCAGCAGTCCCCCGAGGGCTTATGATTCACCCCTCCACTTT CASSPPRAYDSPLHF
TRBJ1-5 - TRBV7-2 - TGTGCCAGCAGCTTAGGCCTTGGCAGGGGAAATCAGCCCCAGCATTTT CASSLGLGRGNQPQHF
TRBJ2-5 TRBD1 TRBV28 - TGTGCCAGCAGTTTCCCCCAGGGGGCCTTGGGAGAGACCCAGTACTTC CASSFPQGALGETQYF
TRBJ2-7 - TRBV7-2 - TGTGCCAGCAGCTTAGCCCAGGGGTTCGGCTCTAACGAGCAGTACTTC CASSLAQGFGSNEQYF
TRBJ2-3 - TRBV24-1 few TGTGCCACCAGTGATGCTGGCACAGATACGCAGTATTTT CATSDAGTDTQYF
TRBJ2-5 - TRBV7-2 - TGTGCCAGCAGCCAAACACGGGTCCAAGAGACCCAGTACTTC CASSQTRVQETQYF
TRBJ2-7 - TRBV20-1 many TGCAGTGCTCGCCAGGGGCTCGAGCAGTACTTC CSARQGLEQYF
TRBJ2-7 - TRBV4-1 few TGCGCCAGCAGCCAGATCGGGCATGGAAACGAGCAGTACTTC CASSQIGHGNEQYF
TRBJ2-3 TRBD2 TRBV20-1 - TGCAGTGCCCCACTAGCGGGGGGGTTTCTTAATACGCAGTATTTT CSAPLAGGFLNTQYF
TRBJ1-1 - TRBV12-3/TRBV12-4 few TGTGCCAGCAGTTTACAGGGCCCGGGGACTGAAGCTTTCTTT CASSLQGPGTEAFF
TRBJ1-2 - TRBV6-1 - TGTGCCAGCAGTGTACGGGACACCTATGGCTACACCTTC CASSVRDTYGYTF
TRBJ2-7 TRBD1 TRBV7-6 - TGTGCCAGCAGCTCGGGACAGGGGCTAAACTCCTACGAGCAGTACTTC CASSSGQGLNSYEQYF
TRBJ1-5 - TRBV7-2 - TGTGCCAGCAGCTCCATCGGATCACCAAATCAGCCCCAGCATTTT CASSSIGSPNQPQHF
TRBJ2-7 - TRBV15 - TGTGCCACCAGCAGTCCTGGACCCACAAAAACTCCCTACGAGCAGTACTTC CATSSPGPTKTPYEQYF
TRBJ2-6 - TRBV7-2 - TGTGCCAGCAGCCCACGGGTCGGGGCCAACGTCCTGACTTTC CASSPRVGANVLTF
TRBJ2-3 - TRBV4-2 - TGTGCCAGCAGCCAAGCTCGCGGGGCTAGCACAGATACGCAGTATTTT CASSQARGASTDTQYF
TRBJ2-1 TRBD2 TRBV20-1 - TGCAGTGCTAAACCGGGACTAGCGTCAAATGAGCAGTTCTTC CSAKPGLASNEQFF
TRBJ2-7 TRBD1 TRBV11-2 - TGTGCCAGCAGCGTGGGACAGGACTACAATGAGCAGTACTTC CASSVGQDYNEQYF
TRBJ2-3 - TRBV4-3 - TGCGCCAGCAGCCCCGGTATTGGTCTTAGCGCGGATACGCAGTATTTT CASSPGIGLSADTQYF
TRBJ2-3 TRBD2 TRBV3-1 - TGTGCCAGCAGCCAAGACTTAGCGGGAAGCACAGATACGCAGTATTTT CASSQDLAGSTDTQYF
TRBJ1-4 - TRBV3-1 - TGTGCCAGCAGCCAAGATTCTCCCGCGACGCTGTTTTTT CASSQDSPATLFF
TRBJ1-6 - TRBV27 few TGTGCCAGCAGTCCCTCGGGGAGCTCCTATAATTCACCCCTCCACTTT CASSPSGSSYNSPLHF
TRBJ2-6 - TRBV29-1 - TGCAGCGTTGAATTAACAGCGAGTACCCCCTCTGGGGCCAACGTCCTGACTTTC CSVELTASTPSGANVLTF
TRBJ2-5 TRBD1 TRBV20-1 - TGCAGTGCTCCGACAGGGGTCTATAAAGAGACCCAGTACTTC CSAPTGVYKETQYF
TRBJ2-3 - TRBV28 - TGTGCCAGCAGTTTCGAAGGGGTCGGAGATACGCAGTATTTT CASSFEGVGDTQYF
TRBJ2-2 TRBD1 TRBV7-2 - TGTGCCAGCAGCACCCAGGGGGCGAGCACCGGGGAGCTGTTTTTT CASSTQGASTGELFF
TRBJ2-1 TRBD1 TRBV27 - TGTGCCAGCAGTTTCTGGGGACAGGATGAGCAGTTCTTC CASSFWGQDEQFF
TRBJ1-2 TRBD1 TRBV29-1 - TGCAGCGTCCGGGACAGGGGTGACTATGGCTACACCTTC CSVRDRGDYGYTF
TRBJ2-3 TRBD2 TRBV7-6 - TGTGCCAGCAGCTCCGGGACTAGCGGGGTCACAGATACGCAGTATTTT CASSSGTSGVTDTQYF